These T cell receptor beta chains were read from a single sample in a study of blood T cell repertoires in COVID-19. The assay was immunoSEQ multiplex PCR, and TCRdb's table has in-frame clones only and misses some. The table shows 30,000 to 45,000 clones, with about 81% occurring only once. The sequenced sample was peripheral blood. These receptors all come from a human donor in a cohort sampled during active or convalescent COVID-19. The donor label of this sample is uncertain. Both conserved end residues are part of each CDR3. Each record gives: J gene, D gene, V gene, clone size, CDR3 DNA, CDR3 protein. A D gene is named only where the DNA matches it firmly. Rows give clone size only sometimes, using once, few, many, or a class for an expanded clone.

TRBJ1-5 | TRBD1 | TRBV19 | NA | TGTGCCAGTAGTAAGACAGGGATCAATCAGCCCCAGCATTTT | CASSKTGINQPQHF
TRBJ1-2 | NA | TRBV29-1 | NA | TGCAGCGTTTCAAGGGGTCGGGATGGCTACACCTTC | CSVSRGRDGYTF
TRBJ1-5 | NA | TRBV24-1 | once | TGTGCCACCAGTGATCGGGCAGGGGGCAATCAGCCCCAGCATTTT | CATSDRAGGNQPQHF
TRBJ2-4 | NA | TRBV19 | NA | TGTGCCAGCTCGAAGACTCGAGCCAAAAACATTCAGTACTTC | CASSKTRAKNIQYF
TRBJ2-1 | TRBD2 | TRBV6-1 | NA | TGTGCCAGCAGTGTAACAAGCGGGATGGGGTACAATGAGCAGTTCTTC | CASSVTSGMGYNEQFF
TRBJ2-5 | TRBD2 | TRBV6-1 | few | TGTGCCAGCAGTGAAGAGGCTAGCGGGAGGTATGGCGAGACCCAGTACTTC | CASSEEASGRYGETQYF
TRBJ2-4 | TRBD1 | TRBV5-1 | NA | TGCGCCAGCAGCTCGTTTAAGACAGGGAAGAACATTCAGTACTTC | CASSSFKTGKNIQYF
TRBJ2-1 | TRBD2 | TRBV11-3 | NA | TGTGCCAGCAGCTTAGAAACTAGCGGGACCAATGAGCAGTTCTTC | CASSLETSGTNEQFF
TRBJ2-3 | NA | TRBV7-8 | few | TGTGCCAGCAGCTTTAGCGGGCTAGGGGGAGATACGCAGTATTTT | CASSFSGLGGDTQYF
TRBJ2-3 | NA | TRBV19 | NA | TGTGCCAGTAGTTCTTCTTCCACAGATACGCAGTATTTT | CASSSSSTDTQYF
TRBJ2-5 | NA | TRBV11-3 | NA | TGTGCCAGCAGCTTAGATCGGGAAGAGACCCAGTACTTC | CASSLDREETQYF
TRBJ2-5 | TRBD2 | TRBV9 | once | TGTGCCAGCAGCGCTCCGGGAGGAGAGACCCAGTACTTC | CASSAPGGETQYF
TRBJ2-7 | TRBD2 | TRBV7-2 | NA | TGTGCCAGCAGCTTCCAACTAGCGGGCCCTTCTTCCGAGCAGTACTTC | CASSFQLAGPSSEQYF
TRBJ2-5 | TRBD2 | TRBV7-2 | NA | TGTGCCAGCAGCACCCAGACTAGCGGGGAAGAGACCCAGTACTTC | CASSTQTSGEETQYF
TRBJ1-1 | NA | TRBV12-5 | NA | TGTGCTAGTGTTCCTGACGGGGTATTCACTGAAGCTTTCTTT | CASVPDGVFTEAFF
TRBJ1-6 | NA | TRBV30 | medium-sized | TGTGCCTGGAGTTGGAGGGGCCGGAGTAATTCACCCCTCCACTTT | CAWSWRGRSNSPLHF
TRBJ2-1 | TRBD2 | TRBV6-5 | NA | TGTGCCAGCAGGGTCCCTAGCGGGGACAATGAGCAGTTCTTC | CASRVPSGDNEQFF
TRBJ2-7 | NA | TRBV6-5 | once | TGTGCCAGCAGTTACCAGACTGAATCCTACGAGCAGTACTTC | CASSYQTESYEQYF
TRBJ2-1 | TRBD1 | TRBV3-1/TRBV3-2 | NA | TGTGCCAGCAGCCGACGTACAGGGGTCGATGAGCAGTTCTTC | CASSRRTGVDEQFF
TRBJ2-1 | NA | TRBV11-3 | NA | TGTGCCAGCAGCTTAGGTGTGGTAGAGGGTGAGCAGTTCTTC | CASSLGVVEGEQFF
TRBJ2-3 | TRBD1 | TRBV2 | NA | TGTGCCAGCATCCGACAGGGCAAGAGCACAGATACGCAGTATTTT | CASIRQGKSTDTQYF
TRBJ1-1 | NA | TRBV11-2 | NA | TGTGCCAGCAGTCACGGGGGATCCACTGAAGCTTTCTTT | CASSHGGSTEAFF
TRBJ1-2 | TRBD1 | TRBV5-5 | NA | TGTGCCAGCAGCTATTCGGGACAGGAAAAGGGTCTCTATGGCTACACCTTC | CASSYSGQEKGLYGYTF
TRBJ2-7 | TRBD2 | TRBV3-1/TRBV3-2 | few | TGTGCCAGCAGCCAAGGCGGGAGGGGGTCCTACGAGCAGTACTTC | CASSQGGRGSYEQYF
TRBJ1-3 | NA | TRBV29-1 | NA | TGCAGCGTTGGAGCAGGGCGTGGAAACACCATATATTTT | CSVGAGRGNTIYF
TRBJ2-5 | TRBD2 | TRBV11-3 | once | TGTGCCAGCAGCTTAACCATCGGACTAGCGGAAGGTCCCAAACAAGAGACCCAGTACTTC | CASSLTIGLAEGPKQETQYF
TRBJ2-1 | TRBD1 | TRBV6-5 | few | TGTGCCAGCAGTTCCTACCCCGGGACAGGGAATGAGCAGTTCTTC | CASSSYPGTGNEQFF